The entry that follows covers one TCR beta chain sequence. Its antigen is not identified. The method was immunoSEQ multiplex PCR; TCRdb's version includes in-frame clones alone and lacks a portion of them. Among 100,000 to 150,000 clones listed, 90% were seen once. CDR1 is GTSNPN and CDR2 is SVGIG in the germline V gene (reference sequence). V lost 3 bases and J lost 0, with 10 bases in between. The length of the CDR3 is 14 residues. The data were taken from a study of T cell responses to AZD1222 COVID-19 vaccine. Study conclusions and caveats: Reports indicate that nearly half of spike-specific TCRs are directed at unmutated variant regions. After the peak T cell response, and only then, were repertoires sampled. The sample set comprised mostly white British donors with more females, and clonal diversity was possibly underestimated.

V usage is TRBV30 and J usage is TRBJ2-3, with no clear D. The sequence was obtained from an adult in good health. Sequencing was performed on peripheral blood, taken on day 0 of AZD1222 vaccination. This CDR3 is CAWRTGYSTDTQYF. The CDR3, as DNA: TGTGCCTGGAGAACCGGTTATAGCACAGATACGCAGTATTTT.